These T cell receptor beta chains were read from a single sample in a study of CD8 T cells in ankylosing spondylitis. TCRdb re-analysed the 5' RACE reads in MiXCR, keeping a single row per CDR3 protein. The sample holds more than 650,000 distinct CDR3 sequences; approximately 12% are singletons and the top ten take about 0.5%. The sequencing sample was made of blood, either unsorted or a sorted T cell fraction (not recorded which). All receptors come from a male donor with ankylosing spondylitis. Both conserved end residues are part of each CDR3. A D gene is named only where the DNA matches it firmly. Part of the rows lack a size; the others show once, few, many or a class for expanded clones.

d_call	v_call	j_call	clone_size	cdr3_aa	cdr3_nt
TRBD1	TRBV20-1	TRBJ1-4	-	CSAWTGGTSEKLFF	TGCAGTGCGTGGACAGGGGGGACCTCTGAAAAACTGTTTTTT
TRBD2	TRBV18	TRBJ2-1	-	CASSQGTSGNSYNEQFF	TGTGCCAGCTCACAAGGGACTAGCGGGAACTCCTACAATGAGCAGTTCTTC
-	TRBV30	TRBJ2-4	once	CAWSNTGTKNIQYF	TGTGCCTGGAGCAATACAGGGACCAAAAACATTCAGTACTTC
TRBD1	TRBV29-1	TRBJ1-1	few	CSVQRQGAHTEAFF	TGCAGCGTCCAAAGACAGGGGGCTCACACTGAAGCTTTCTTT
TRBD2	TRBV20-1	TRBJ2-1	few	CSAIAGRGNEQFF	TGCAGTGCTATAGCGGGACGCGGAAATGAGCAGTTCTTC
-	TRBV7-2	TRBJ2-5	many	CASSSGHTETQYF	TGTGCCAGCAGTTCGGGCCACACAGAGACCCAGTACTTC
-	TRBV5-1	TRBJ2-5	-	CASSLGLEGQETQYF	TGCGCCAGCAGCTTGGGACTAGAGGGCCAAGAGACCCAGTACTTC
-	TRBV7-2	TRBJ2-3	once	CASSFTGRSWGDTQYF	TGTGCCAGCAGCTTCACAGGGAGAAGTTGGGGAGATACGCAGTATTTT
-	TRBV20-1	TRBJ1-5	-	CCARAETWVTSNQPQHF	TGCTGTGCTAGAGCGGAGACTTGGGTAACTAGCAATCAGCCCCAGCATTTT
-	TRBV6-1	TRBJ2-1	few	CAASNWNEQFF	TGTGCCGCCAGCAATTGGAATGAGCAGTTCTTC
-	TRBV10-2	TRBJ2-7	-	CASTNPGASYEQYF	TGCGCCAGCACTAATCCGGGAGCCTCCTACGAGCAGTACTTC
TRBD2	TRBV9	TRBJ2-1	few	CASSVVAGLNEQFF	TGTGCCAGCAGCGTGGTAGCGGGACTCAATGAGCAGTTCTTC
TRBD2	TRBV12-3/TRBV12-4	TRBJ2-7	many	CASSPGLAASYEQYF	TGTGCCAGCAGTCCGGGACTAGCGGCCTCCTACGAGCAGTACTTC
TRBD1	TRBV4-1	TRBJ2-1	few	CASSLTGVTAYNEQFF	TGCGCCAGCAGCCTCACAGGGGTAACGGCCTACAATGAGCAGTTCTTC
-	TRBV4-2	TRBJ1-1	-	CASSQDGPGVTEAFF	TGTGCCAGCAGCCAAGATGGGCCAGGGGTCACTGAAGCTTTCTTT
-	TRBV7-2	TRBJ2-5	many	CASSPGQLETQYF	TGTGCCAGCAGCCCCGGACAGCTAGAGACCCAGTACTTC
TRBD1	TRBV7-3	TRBJ2-3	few	CASSSNRGVTDTQYF	TGTGCCAGCAGCTCGAACAGGGGAGTTACAGATACGCAGTATTTT
TRBD2	TRBV6-5	TRBJ2-1	many	CASSYSGSGRNHEQFF	TGTGCCAGCAGTTACTCGGGTAGCGGGAGGAATCATGAGCAGTTCTTC
TRBD2	TRBV20-1	TRBJ2-3	few	CSGIGGSGTDTQYF	TGCAGTGGGATCGGCGGGAGTGGCACAGATACGCAGTATTTT
TRBD2	TRBV6-5	TRBJ2-1	many	CASSSFLSGGINEQFF	TGTGCCAGCAGTTCGTTCCTTAGCGGGGGGATAAATGAGCAGTTCTTC
-	TRBV6-5	TRBJ1-1	-	CASHSGDTEAFF	TGTGCCAGCCACAGCGGCGACACTGAAGCTTTCTTT
-	TRBV6-1	TRBJ1-1	-	CASSRRKTGNTEAFF	TGTGCCAGCAGTCGCCGTAAGACGGGGAACACTGAAGCTTTCTTT
TRBD2	TRBV15	TRBJ2-3	-	CATSRERGGASTDTQYF	TGTGCCACCAGCAGAGAGCGGGGGGGAGCTAGCACAGATACGCAGTATTTT
-	TRBV7-2	TRBJ2-5	-	CASSLVVGKTQYF	TGTGCCAGCAGCTTAGTGGTGGGGAAGACCCAGTACTTC
-	TRBV10-2	TRBJ1-1	few	CASRTGAHTEAFF	TGCGCCAGCAGGACGGGGGCTCACACTGAAGCTTTCTTT
-	TRBV20-1	TRBJ1-5	few	CSARSRTYSNQPQHF	TGCAGTGCTAGATCGAGGACATATAGCAATCAGCCCCAGCATTTT
-	TRBV29-1	TRBJ1-1	many	CSVEEFSRSNTEAFF	TGCAGCGTTGAAGAATTCAGCCGGTCGAACACTGAAGCTTTCTTT
-	TRBV5-6	TRBJ2-3	-	CASSRLGGVDTQYF	TGTGCCAGCAGCCGACTAGGGGGAGTGGATACGCAGTATTTT
-	TRBV27	TRBJ1-1	few	CASSHPSGTTNF	TGTGCCAGCAGTCACCCTTCGGGGACGACCAACTTT
-	TRBV4-2	TRBJ2-3	few	CASSQRPSGGTDTQYF	TGTGCCAGCAGCCAACGACCCAGCGGAGGCACAGATACGCAGTATTTT
-	TRBV10-3	TRBJ1-3	few	CAISEWTRQASPGNTIYF	TGTGCCATCAGTGAGTGGACGCGACAGGCGTCCCCTGGAAACACCATATATTTT
-	TRBV6-2/TRBV6-3	TRBJ2-7	-	CASSLFRVSYEQYF	TGTGCCAGCAGTCTTTTCAGGGTCTCCTACGAGCAGTACTTC
TRBD2	TRBV6-4	TRBJ2-4	-	CASSDGLAGIGLAKNIQYF	TGTGCCAGCAGTGACGGACTAGCGGGGATTGGCCTAGCCAAAAACATTCAGTACTTC
-	TRBV5-1	TRBJ2-3	-	CASSRGDSTSTDTQYF	TGCGCCAGCAGCCGAGGGGACTCAACAAGCACAGATACGCAGTATTTT
-	TRBV7-8	TRBJ1-1	many	CASSLRQTHHTEAFF	TGTGCCAGCAGCTTAAGGCAGACACATCACACTGAAGCTTTCTTT
TRBD1	TRBV20-1	TRBJ1-2	-	CSATGQIENGYTF	TGCAGTGCGACGGGACAGATTGAGAATGGCTACACCTTC
TRBD2	TRBV25-1	TRBJ2-3	many	CASSESSSGRGTQYF	TGTGCCAGCAGTGAATCGTCTAGCGGGAGAGGTACGCAGTATTTT
-	TRBV5-6	TRBJ1-5	few	CASSLVRGQEGNQPQHF	TGTGCCAGCAGCTTGGTCCGGGGGCAAGAGGGCAATCAGCCCCAGCATTTT
-	TRBV27	TRBJ1-4	many	CASSLTPSREKLFF	TGTGCCAGCAGTTTGACTCCCTCTAGGGAAAAACTGTTTTTT
-	TRBV9	TRBJ2-1	-	CASSGDRSGSREQFF	TGTGCCAGCAGCGGCGACAGGTCGGGATCACGAGAGCAGTTCTTC
-	TRBV20-1	TRBJ1-5	many	CSALRGANSNQPQHF	TGCAGTGCTCTTCGTGGGGCAAATAGCAATCAGCCCCAGCATTTT
-	TRBV5-1	TRBJ1-1	few	CASSFVPVSGNTEAFF	TGCGCCAGCAGCTTTGTCCCCGTCTCAGGGAACACTGAAGCTTTCTTT
TRBD2	TRBV11-1	TRBJ2-2	many	CASSLGLAGAEDTGELFF	TGTGCCAGCAGCTTAGGACTAGCGGGAGCGGAAGACACCGGGGAGCTGTTTTTT
TRBD1	TRBV5-1	TRBJ2-1	many	CASSLAGTALYNEQFF	TGCGCCAGCAGCTTGGCCGGGACAGCCCTTTACAATGAGCAGTTCTTC
-	TRBV7-2	TRBJ2-3	-	CASSLGRTVSSTDTQYF	TGTGCCAGCAGCTTGGGACGAACCGTGTCTAGCACAGATACGCAGTATTTT
TRBD1	TRBV15	TRBJ1-2	-	CATSGGETGVRYTF	TGTGCCACCAGCGGGGGGGAGACAGGGGTGCGCTACACCTTC